The rows below give T cell receptor beta chains drawn from one sample of a study of CD8 T cells in ankylosing spondylitis. TCRdb independently ran MiXCR on the 5' RACE reads; one entry per CDR3 protein. Here the sample spans 25,000 to 35,000 distinct CDR3 sequences, 7.2% being singletons. Source material: blood, either unsorted or a sorted T cell fraction (not recorded which). These receptors were taken from a male donor with ankylosing spondylitis or in good health (not recorded which). The CDR3 runs from the conserved cysteine through the conserved F or W. The D gene is left open where the match is weak. Part of the rows lack a size; the others show once, few, many or a class for expanded clones.

CDR3nt,CDR3aa,j_gene,v_gene,abundance,d_gene
TGTGCCAGCAGCAGACAGGGGAGCAATCAGCCCCAGCATTTT,CASSRQGSNQPQHF,TRBJ1-5,TRBV2,many,TRBD1
TGCAGTGCTAGAGATGCGGGCAGGGGGAGTAATTCACCCCTCCACTTT,CSARDAGRGSNSPLHF,TRBJ1-6,TRBV20-1,many,TRBD1
TGTGCCAGCAGCTTAGTGTCGAGGGGGGTTAATCAGCCCCAGCATTTT,CASSLVSRGVNQPQHF,TRBJ1-5,TRBV7-8,many,.
TGCGCCAGCAGCCAAGAGCCTGGCGGCCCCTACGAGCAGTACTTC,CASSQEPGGPYEQYF,TRBJ2-7,TRBV4-1,many,.
TGTGCCAGCAGCCCCGGACATACCCTAATCTACGAGCAGTACTTC,CASSPGHTLIYEQYF,TRBJ2-7,TRBV13,many,.
TGTGCCAGCAGCAAAGGGGCCGTGACGGGAAGGGATCAGCCCCAGCATTTT,CASSKGAVTGRDQPQHF,TRBJ1-5,TRBV21-1,many,.
TGTGCCAGCAGCTTGTGGTCGGGGTTTCATGAAAAACTGTTTTTT,CASSLWSGFHEKLFF,TRBJ1-4,TRBV5-6,many,.
TGTGCCAGCAGGCCTCGGACTATAACTGCGAACACCGGGGAGCTGTTTTTT,CASRPRTITANTGELFF,TRBJ2-2,TRBV2,many,.
TGTGCCAGCAGTGACGACGGGATGGGGGAAGAGCAGTACTTC,CASSDDGMGEEQYF,TRBJ2-7,TRBV25-1,many,.
TGTGCCACCCGACTAGGAAGGGATGAGCAGTTCTTC,CATRLGRDEQFF,TRBJ2-1,TRBV10-3,many,.
TGTGCCAGCAGCCCCCGGACAGGGGGCTCCTACAATGAGCAGTTCTTC,CASSPRTGGSYNEQFF,TRBJ2-1,TRBV3-1,many,TRBD1
TGCAGTGCAAGTGGGGCGGGAGCGGAGGCAGATACGCAGTATTTT,CSASGAGAEADTQYF,TRBJ2-3,TRBV20-1,many,TRBD2
TGTGCCACCTCTGTCCAATACGAGCAGTACTTC,CATSVQYEQYF,TRBJ2-7,TRBV10-3,many,.
TGTGCCAGCAGCCAGAGAACAGGGTCCACTGAAGCTTTCTTT,CASSQRTGSTEAFF,TRBJ1-1,TRBV7-8,few,.
TGCGCCAGCAGTGAGTTTATGATGGGGAATGAGCAGTTCTTC,CASSEFMMGNEQFF,TRBJ2-1,TRBV10-2,many,.
TGCAGCGTTGTTAGCACAGATACGCAGTATTTT,CSVVSTDTQYF,TRBJ2-3,TRBV29-1,many,.
TGTGCCAGCAGTTTCCCTGGGGGGGATGGCGGCTACACCTTC,CASSFPGGDGGYTF,TRBJ1-2,TRBV12-3/TRBV12-4,many,.
TGCAGTGCTAGAAACAGGGCCCGGGACTTACCGGGGGATACGCAGTATTTT,CSARNRARDLPGDTQYF,TRBJ2-3,TRBV20-1,many,.
TGTGCCAGCAGAGGGCTAGTGGGTTCACAGACCCAGTACTTC,CASRGLVGSQTQYF,TRBJ2-5,TRBV7-9,few,.
TGTGCCATCACGGCGGCCTCCTACAATGAGCAGTTCTTC,CAITAASYNEQFF,TRBJ2-1,TRBV10-3,.,.
TGTGCCATCAGAGGACAGGGTACAGGTCAGCCCCAGCATTTT,CAIRGQGTGQPQHF,TRBJ1-5,TRBV10-3,.,TRBD1
TGTGCCAGCAGTGAGCTCGGAGACAATCAGCCCCAGCATTTT,CASSELGDNQPQHF,TRBJ1-5,TRBV6-1,many,.
TGTGCCAGCAGCTTAGCAGGTCAATCAGGCAATCAGCCCCAGCATTTT,CASSLAGQSGNQPQHF,TRBJ1-5,TRBV7-2,many,.
TGCGCCAGCAACGTACAGGGTATGAACACTGAAGCTTTCTTT,CASNVQGMNTEAFF,TRBJ1-1,TRBV5-1,many,.
TGTGCCAGCTGGACTAGCGGGCTTCTCACCGGGGAGCTGTTTTTT,CASWTSGLLTGELFF,TRBJ2-2,TRBV5-8,few,TRBD2
TGCGCCAGCAGCTTGTGGGGTGGGTCCTCCTACAATGAGCAGTTCTTC,CASSLWGGSSYNEQFF,TRBJ2-1,TRBV5-1,many,.
TGTGCCATCAGCCTGGGACAGAATAATTCACCCCTCCACTTT,CAISLGQNNSPLHF,TRBJ1-6,TRBV10-3,many,TRBD1
TGCAGTGCTAGCCCCGCCGGGACAGGAGTCTACGAGCAGTACTTC,CSASPAGTGVYEQYF,TRBJ2-7,TRBV20-1,few,TRBD1
TGCAGTGCTAGAACAGGGATTAAAAACACCATATATTTT,CSARTGIKNTIYF,TRBJ1-3,TRBV20-1,many,.
TGTGCCAGCAGCGCAGGGGGCCAGCGAGTGAATGAGCAGTTCTTC,CASSAGGQRVNEQFF,TRBJ2-1,TRBV7-3,many,TRBD1
TGTGCCCTCTGTTTAGCGGGGGGGACTGGGGGCTCCTACAATGAGCAGTTCTTC,CALCLAGGTGGSYNEQFF,TRBJ2-1,TRBV12-3/TRBV12-4,few,TRBD2
TGTACCTTCAGCTTCGTTCGACAGACAAGTGCAACTAATGAAAAACTGTTTTTT,CTFSFVRQTSATNEKLFF,TRBJ1-4,TRBV3-1,.,.
TGTGCCAGCAGCTTGATGGACAGGGGTTACGAGCAGTACTTC,CASSLMDRGYEQYF,TRBJ2-7,TRBV5-5,many,TRBD1
TGTGCCAGCAGCGGACGGACTAGCGGGGACTTCACAGATACGCAGTATTTT,CASSGRTSGDFTDTQYF,TRBJ2-3,TRBV3-1,many,TRBD2
TGTGCCAGCAGTAAAACTAGCGGGAGGTTGGTAGAGACCCAGTACTTC,CASSKTSGRLVETQYF,TRBJ2-5,TRBV5-5,many,TRBD2
TGCAGTGCTAGGTTGCAGGGGAGCGGGGAAACCATCCAAGAGACCCAGTACTTC,CSARLQGSGETIQETQYF,TRBJ2-5,TRBV20-1,many,.
TGTGCCAGCAGCTCTGGACTAGCGGGAGTGGAGACCCAGTACTTC,CASSSGLAGVETQYF,TRBJ2-5,TRBV12-3/TRBV12-4,many,TRBD2
TGTGCCAGCAGTCCCAGACAGGGAGGGTTTATAGAAGCTTTCTTT,CASSPRQGGFIEAFF,TRBJ1-1,TRBV12-3/TRBV12-4,many,TRBD1
TGTGCCAGCAGTTTAAGCGGAGCCAACACCGGGGAGCTGTTTTTT,CASSLSGANTGELFF,TRBJ2-2,TRBV12-3/TRBV12-4,many,.
TGCGCCAGCAGCCCCGGGACCAACAATGAGCAGTTCTTC,CASSPGTNNEQFF,TRBJ2-1,TRBV5-1,many,.
TGTGCCAGCAGCGGACAGGGGGCTGAGCAGTTCTTC,CASSGQGAEQFF,TRBJ2-1,TRBV9,many,TRBD1
TGTGCCATCAGTGAGTCGGGGATCTCCTACAATGAGCAGTTCTTC,CAISESGISYNEQFF,TRBJ2-1,TRBV10-3,many,.
TGCGCCAGCAGCGCGGACAGTTCGAACTATGGCTACACCTTC,CASSADSSNYGYTF,TRBJ1-2,TRBV5-1,many,.
TGTGCCAGCTTGAGGGAGGCTGGAGCAGATACGCAGTATTTT,CASLREAGADTQYF,TRBJ2-3,TRBV2,few,.
TGTGCCAGCGCGGCGGTATTGGCCGGGGAGCTGTTTTTT,CASAAVLAGELFF,TRBJ2-2,TRBV5-5,many,.
TGTGCCAGCAATGATGGCAGGGGTTACGAAAAACTGTTTTTT,CASNDGRGYEKLFF,TRBJ1-4,TRBV28,many,.
TGTGCCACCAGTGAAGCAGGGAGTAGAGACTACGAGCAGTACTTC,CATSEAGSRDYEQYF,TRBJ2-7,TRBV24-1,few,.
TGTGCCAGCAGCTTAACTAGCGGAGAAGGGGAGCTGTTTTTT,CASSLTSGEGELFF,TRBJ2-2,TRBV7-2,few,TRBD2